These T cell receptor beta chains were read from a single sample in a study of beta chain features in type 1 diabetes. TCRdb's copy holds only in-frame clones and misses some; the assay was immunoSEQ multiplex PCR. The data hold 38,000 or so clones, with almost 65% observed a single time. The sample was Tregs from blood. The receptors derive from a woman aged 25 to 39 in good health. The CDR3 runs from the conserved cysteine through the conserved F or W. A D gene is named only where the DNA matches it firmly. Clone size is stated in some rows and not others, as once, few, many or a class when expanded.

V gene	J gene	D gene	clone size	CDR3 DNA	CDR3 protein
TRBV28	TRBJ2-3	TRBD2	few	TGTGCCAGCAGTTCCTCGGGGGGAGGAACTAGCACAGATACGCAGTATTTT	CASSSSGGGTSTDTQYF
TRBV27	TRBJ2-1	TRBD2	NA	TGTGCCAGCACTAAAACTAGCGGGGCCTACAATGAGCAGTTCTTC	CASTKTSGAYNEQFF
TRBV7-9	TRBJ2-3	TRBD2	few	TGTGCCAGCAGCCGGACTAGCGGCACAGATACGCAGTATTTT	CASSRTSGTDTQYF
TRBV19	TRBJ1-6	NA	NA	TGTGCCAGTAGTAGAAGGGAGGATAATTCACCCCTCCACTTT	CASSRREDNSPLHF
TRBV28	TRBJ2-5	NA	NA	TGTGCCAGCAGTTTTCCAGGAAAACAAGAGACCCAGTACTTC	CASSFPGKQETQYF
TRBV18	TRBJ2-3	TRBD2	NA	TGTGCCAGCTCACCCCTGGGACTAGTCTTCACAGATACGCAGTATTTT	CASSPLGLVFTDTQYF
TRBV18	TRBJ2-7	NA	NA	TGTGCCAGCTCACCATCCAGAATCCAGGGTGGCAACGAGCAGTACTTC	CASSPSRIQGGNEQYF
TRBV6-1	TRBJ2-1	TRBD1	NA	TGTGCCAGCAGCGGACAGGGGGGGAGGCGGTTCTTC	CASSGQGGRRFF
TRBV10-2	TRBJ1-4	NA	once	TGCGCCAGCAAGGGGACTACTAATGAAAAACTGTTTTTT	CASKGTTNEKLFF
TRBV28	TRBJ2-4	TRBD1	NA	TGTGCCAGCTGCGGACAGGGGGCAGGCATTCAGTACTTC	CASCGQGAGIQYF
TRBV15	TRBJ2-4	NA	few	TGTGCCACCAGCAGAGATTTGGTAGAAGCCAAAAACATTCAGTACTTC	CATSRDLVEAKNIQYF
TRBV5-5	TRBJ2-1	TRBD1	NA	TGTGCCAGCAGCCAAGGACAGGGGTTACTCAATGAGCAGTTCTTC	CASSQGQGLLNEQFF
TRBV7-9	TRBJ2-5	NA	NA	TGTGCCAGCAGCTTTCAGCCTAGCGTGGGAGAGACCCAGTACTTC	CASSFQPSVGETQYF
TRBV29-1	TRBJ2-1	TRBD2	NA	TGCAGCGCCGGTAGGTTAGCGGGAAGTGAGCAGTTCTTC	CSAGRLAGSEQFF
TRBV29-1	TRBJ1-4	TRBD1	few	TGCAGCGTTGGTGGGATGCGGGACAGGGGGCACTTGGAAAAACTGTTTTTT	CSVGGMRDRGHLEKLFF
TRBV30	TRBJ2-1	TRBD2	NA	TGTGCCTGCCCGGCTAGCGGGGGGTTTGGGCAGTTCTTC	CACPASGGFGQFF
TRBV28	TRBJ2-7	NA	NA	TGTGCCAGCAGTTCGCCGGGTCGGCCTCACTACGAGCAGTACTTC	CASSSPGRPHYEQYF
TRBV25-1	TRBJ2-1	NA	NA	TGTGCCAGCAGGGGGCTGGGATACAATGAGCAGTTCTTC	CASRGLGYNEQFF
TRBV7-2	TRBJ2-1	NA	few	TGTGCCAGCTTTACAGGTTACAATGAGCAGTTCTTC	CASFTGYNEQFF
TRBV7-8	TRBJ2-7	TRBD1	NA	TGTGCCAGCAGTCTTGCGATCGGGACAGACGAGCAGTACTTC	CASSLAIGTDEQYF
TRBV28	TRBJ2-1	TRBD2	NA	TGTGCCAGCAGTTTACGAGCTAGCGGACGATACAATGAGCAGTTCTTC	CASSLRASGRYNEQFF
TRBV19	TRBJ2-1	TRBD1	NA	TGTGCCAGTAGTGTATACAGGGGGCGGTACAATGAGCAGTTCTTC	CASSVYRGRYNEQFF
TRBV7-9	TRBJ2-7	TRBD2	few	TGTGCCAGCAGCAAGGGACTAGCGGGAGGGCCTGGGTACGAGCAGTACTTC	CASSKGLAGGPGYEQYF
TRBV7-2	TRBJ2-5	TRBD1	NA	TGTGCCAGCAGCATCGGGACAGGGAATGTGTATGGTCTGGGAGAGACCCAGTACTTC	CASSIGTGNVYGLGETQYF
TRBV19	TRBJ2-1	TRBD2	medium-sized	TGTGCCAGTAGTATAGGGCGGACTAGAGCCTACAATGAGCAGTTCTTC	CASSIGRTRAYNEQFF
TRBV5-1	TRBJ2-7	TRBD1	NA	TGCGCCAGCAGCTCCGGGACAGGGCTCGAGCAGTACTTC	CASSSGTGLEQYF
TRBV29-1	TRBJ2-2	NA	few	TGCACGGCGGCGAACACCGGGGAGCTGTTTTTT	CTAANTGELFF